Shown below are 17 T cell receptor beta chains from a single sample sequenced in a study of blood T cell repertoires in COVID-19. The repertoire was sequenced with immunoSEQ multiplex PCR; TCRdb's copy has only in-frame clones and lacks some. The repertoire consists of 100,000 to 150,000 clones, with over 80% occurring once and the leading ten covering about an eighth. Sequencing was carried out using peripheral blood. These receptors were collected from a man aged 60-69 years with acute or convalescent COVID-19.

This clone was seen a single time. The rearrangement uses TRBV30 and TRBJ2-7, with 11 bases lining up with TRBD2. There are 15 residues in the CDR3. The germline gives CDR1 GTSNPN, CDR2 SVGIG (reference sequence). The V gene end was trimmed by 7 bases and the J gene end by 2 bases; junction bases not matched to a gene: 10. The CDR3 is CAYSGRALSAYEQYF. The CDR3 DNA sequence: TGTGCCTATAGCGGGAGGGCCCTGTCCGCCTACGAGCAGTACTTC.

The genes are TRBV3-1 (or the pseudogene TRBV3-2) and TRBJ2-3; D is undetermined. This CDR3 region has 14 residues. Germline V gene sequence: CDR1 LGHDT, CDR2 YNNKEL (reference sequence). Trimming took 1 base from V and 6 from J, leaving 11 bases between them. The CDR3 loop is CASSQVLESDTQYF. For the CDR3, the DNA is TGTGCCAGCAGCCAAGTCCTAGAGTCGGATACGCAGTATTTT.

The CDR3 spells CASRPPSGNEQFF. CDR3 DNA: TGTGCCAGCAGGCCCCCCAGCGGTAATGAGCAGTTCTTC. This chain connects TRBV7-3 to TRBJ2-1, with D perhaps TRBD2 (5 bases). The CDR3 is 13 amino acids. The V gene's germline CDR1 is SGHTA and CDR2 FQGTGA. V lost 6 bases, J lost 7 bases, and 13 bases lay in between.

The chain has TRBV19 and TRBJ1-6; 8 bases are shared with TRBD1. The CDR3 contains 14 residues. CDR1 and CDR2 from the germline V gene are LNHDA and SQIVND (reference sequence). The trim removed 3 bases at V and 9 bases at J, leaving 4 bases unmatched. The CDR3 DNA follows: TGTGCCAGTAGTATCCAGGGGGCGGTTTCACCCCTCCACTTT. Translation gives CASSIQGAVSPLHF. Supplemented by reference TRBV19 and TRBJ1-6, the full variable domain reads DGGITQSPKYLFRKEGQNVTLSCEQNLNHDAMYWYRQDPGQGLRLIYYSQIVNDFQKGDIAEGYSVSREKKESFPLTVTSAQKNPTAFYLCASSIQGAVSPLHFGNGTRLTVT.

CDR3 bases: TGTGCCAGCTCACCCCTAGAAGGGGGCGGCTACGAGCAGTACTTC. Residues: CASSPLEGGGYEQYF. The chain combines TRBV18 with TRBJ2-7, with 7 bases lining up with TRBD1. Germline V CDR1 and CDR2: KGHSH, LQKENI. This CDR3 spans 15 amino acids. The J segment lost 3 bases and the V segment lost 3 bases, leaving 8 bases of the junction unmatched.

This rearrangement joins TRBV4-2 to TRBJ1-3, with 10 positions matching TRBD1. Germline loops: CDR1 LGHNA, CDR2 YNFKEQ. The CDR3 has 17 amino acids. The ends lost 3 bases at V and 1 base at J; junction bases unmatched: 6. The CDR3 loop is CASSQADRGRSGNTIYF. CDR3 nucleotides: TGTGCCAGCAGCCAGGCAGACAGGGGGCGGTCTGGAAACACCATATATTTT.

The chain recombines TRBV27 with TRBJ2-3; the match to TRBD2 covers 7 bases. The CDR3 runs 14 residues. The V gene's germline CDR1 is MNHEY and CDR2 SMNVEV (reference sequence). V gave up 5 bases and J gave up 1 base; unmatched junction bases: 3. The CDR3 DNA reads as TGTGCCAGCAGTCTCCGGGGGGGCACAGATACGCAGTATTTT. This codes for CASSLRGGTDTQYF.

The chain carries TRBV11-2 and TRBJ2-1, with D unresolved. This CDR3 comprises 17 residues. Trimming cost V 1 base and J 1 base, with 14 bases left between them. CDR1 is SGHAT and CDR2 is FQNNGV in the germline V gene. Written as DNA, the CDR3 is TGTGCCAGCAGCTTAGGGCAGATAATAAGATCCTACAATGAGCAGTTCTTC. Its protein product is CASSLGQIIRSYNEQFF.

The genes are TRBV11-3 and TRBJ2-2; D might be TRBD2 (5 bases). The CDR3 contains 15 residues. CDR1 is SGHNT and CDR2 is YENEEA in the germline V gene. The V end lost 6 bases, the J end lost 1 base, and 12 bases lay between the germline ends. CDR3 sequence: CASSRQRQNTGELFF. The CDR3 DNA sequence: TGTGCCAGCAGTCGTCAGCGGCAGAACACCGGGGAGCTGTTTTTT. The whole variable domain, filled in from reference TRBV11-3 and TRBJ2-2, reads EAGVVQSPRYKIIEKKQPVAFWCNPISGHNTLYWYLQNLGQGPELLIRYENEEAVDDSQLPKDRFSAERLKGVDSTLKIQPAELGDSAVYLCASSRQRQNTGELFFGEGSRLTVL.

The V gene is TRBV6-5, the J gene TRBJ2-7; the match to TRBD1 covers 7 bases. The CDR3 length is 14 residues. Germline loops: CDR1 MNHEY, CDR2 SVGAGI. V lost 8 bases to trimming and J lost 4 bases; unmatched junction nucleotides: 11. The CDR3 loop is CASRNRQGVYEQYF. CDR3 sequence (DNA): TGTGCCAGCCGAAACAGACAGGGTGTTTACGAGCAGTACTTC.

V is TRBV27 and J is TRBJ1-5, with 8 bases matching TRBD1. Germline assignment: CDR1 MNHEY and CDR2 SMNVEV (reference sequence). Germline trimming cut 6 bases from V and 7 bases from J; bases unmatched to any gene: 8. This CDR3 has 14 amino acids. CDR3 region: CASRLTGTGQPQHF. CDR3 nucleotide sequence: TGTGCCAGCAGACTTACCGGGACAGGCCAGCCCCAGCATTTT.

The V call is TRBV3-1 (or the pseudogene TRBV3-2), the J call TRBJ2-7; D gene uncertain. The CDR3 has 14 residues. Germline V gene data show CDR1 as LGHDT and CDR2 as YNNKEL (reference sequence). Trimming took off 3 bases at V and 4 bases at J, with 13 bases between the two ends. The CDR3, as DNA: TGTGCCAGCAGCCAGGCTTTTGTAAAGTACGAGCAGTACTTC. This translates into CASSQAFVKYEQYF.

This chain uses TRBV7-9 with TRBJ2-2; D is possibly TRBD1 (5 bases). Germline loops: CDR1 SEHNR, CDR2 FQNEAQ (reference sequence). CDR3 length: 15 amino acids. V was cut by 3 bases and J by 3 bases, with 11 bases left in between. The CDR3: CASSFLQGHTGELFF. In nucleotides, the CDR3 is TGTGCCAGCAGCTTTCTCCAGGGCCACACCGGGGAGCTGTTTTTT.

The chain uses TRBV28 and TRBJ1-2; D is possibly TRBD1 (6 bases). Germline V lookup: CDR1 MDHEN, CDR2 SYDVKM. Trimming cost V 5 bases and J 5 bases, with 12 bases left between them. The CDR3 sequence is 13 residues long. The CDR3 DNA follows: TGTGCCAGCAGTCTTTGGGACATTTATGGCTACACCTTC. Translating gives CASSLWDIYGYTF.

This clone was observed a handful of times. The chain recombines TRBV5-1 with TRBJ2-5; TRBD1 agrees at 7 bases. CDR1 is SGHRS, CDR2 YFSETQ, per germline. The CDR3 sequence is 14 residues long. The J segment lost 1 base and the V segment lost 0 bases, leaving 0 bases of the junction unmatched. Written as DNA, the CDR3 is TGCGCCAGCAGCTTGGGGACAGGCCAAGAGACCCAGTACTTC. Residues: CASSLGTGQETQYF.

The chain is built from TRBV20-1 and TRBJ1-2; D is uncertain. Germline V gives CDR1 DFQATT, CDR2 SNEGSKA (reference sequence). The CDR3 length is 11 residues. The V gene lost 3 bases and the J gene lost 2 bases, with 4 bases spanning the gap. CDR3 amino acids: CSASPNYGYTF. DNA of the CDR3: TGCAGTGCTAGTCCAAACTATGGCTACACCTTC.

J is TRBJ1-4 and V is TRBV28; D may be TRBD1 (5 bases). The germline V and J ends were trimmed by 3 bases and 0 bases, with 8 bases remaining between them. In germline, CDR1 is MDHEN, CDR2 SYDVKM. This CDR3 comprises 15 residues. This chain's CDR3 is CASSFRGATNEKLFF. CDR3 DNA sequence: TGTGCCAGCAGTTTCCGGGGGGCAACTAATGAAAAACTGTTTTTT.